The clone carrying this T cell receptor beta chain was seen once. The antigen remains undetermined. This record comes from a study of OX40 agonist ivuxolimab in advanced cancers. About the study: The dose-escalation cohort had hepatocellular carcinoma, melanoma, renal cell or head and neck cancer.

With 1 base removed from V and 2 bases from J, the gap between germline ends came to 16 bases. Germline-derived CDR1 and CDR2 are MGHRA and YSYEKL. The CDR3 spans 17 residues. Method: immunoSEQ multiplex PCR; TCRdb's copy keeps in-frame clones and lacks some. The sample includes some 86,000 clones, approximately 85% of them seen just once. Study-wide results and limits: Not determined was the antigen specificity of the expanded peripheral T cells.

The source is an adult with an advanced solid tumor such as melanoma, head and neck, liver or kidney cancer. V and J are TRBV4-1 and TRBJ2-3; tentative D call: TRBD1 (5 bases). This material consisted of CD4+ or CD8+ T cells sorted from blood, taken in a trial of the OX40 agonist ivuxolimab. The DNA for the CDR3 is TGCGCCAGCAGCCAAGCGGCAGGGCGACCCCACACAGATACGCAGTATTTT. It yields the protein CASSQAAGRPHTDTQYF.